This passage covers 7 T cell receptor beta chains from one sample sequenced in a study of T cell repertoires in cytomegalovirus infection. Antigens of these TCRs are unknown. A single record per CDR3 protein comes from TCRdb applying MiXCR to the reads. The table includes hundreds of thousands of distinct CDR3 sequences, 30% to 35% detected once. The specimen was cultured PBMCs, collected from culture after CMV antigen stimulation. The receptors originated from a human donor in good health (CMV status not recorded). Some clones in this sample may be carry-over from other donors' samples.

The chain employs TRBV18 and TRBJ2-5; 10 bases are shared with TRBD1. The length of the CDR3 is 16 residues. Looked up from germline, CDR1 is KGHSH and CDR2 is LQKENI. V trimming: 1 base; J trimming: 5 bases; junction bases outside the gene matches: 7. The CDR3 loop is CASSPRTGGAGETQYF. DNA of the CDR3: TGTGCCAGCTCACCACGGACAGGGGGAGCTGGGGAGACCCAGTACTTC.

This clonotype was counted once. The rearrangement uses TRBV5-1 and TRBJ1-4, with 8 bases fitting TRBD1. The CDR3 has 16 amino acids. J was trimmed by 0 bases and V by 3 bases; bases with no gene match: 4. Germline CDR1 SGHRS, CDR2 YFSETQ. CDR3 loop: CASSSGTGPTNEKLFF. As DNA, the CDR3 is TGCGCCAGCAGCTCCGGGACAGGACCAACTAATGAAAAACTGTTTTTT.

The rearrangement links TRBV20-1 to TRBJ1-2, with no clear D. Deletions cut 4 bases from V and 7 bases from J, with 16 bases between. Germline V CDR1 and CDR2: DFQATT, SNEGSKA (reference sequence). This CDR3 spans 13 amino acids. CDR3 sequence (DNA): TGCAGTGCTACAAGATTCGATCACCCTGGCTACACCTTC. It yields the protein CSATRFDHPGYTF.

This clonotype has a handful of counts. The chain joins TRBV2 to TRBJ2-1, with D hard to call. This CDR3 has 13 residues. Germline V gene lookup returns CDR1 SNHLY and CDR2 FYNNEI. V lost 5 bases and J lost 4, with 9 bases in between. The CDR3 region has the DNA TGTGCCAGCAGTCCCACTCGATACAATGAGCAGTTCTTC. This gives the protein CASSPTRYNEQFF.

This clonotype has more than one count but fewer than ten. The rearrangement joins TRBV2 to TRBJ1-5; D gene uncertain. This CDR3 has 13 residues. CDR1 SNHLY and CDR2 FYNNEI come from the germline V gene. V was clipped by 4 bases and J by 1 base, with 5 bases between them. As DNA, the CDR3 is TGTGCCAGCAGTGCAGAAAGCAATCAGCCCCAGCATTTT. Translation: CASSAESNQPQHF.

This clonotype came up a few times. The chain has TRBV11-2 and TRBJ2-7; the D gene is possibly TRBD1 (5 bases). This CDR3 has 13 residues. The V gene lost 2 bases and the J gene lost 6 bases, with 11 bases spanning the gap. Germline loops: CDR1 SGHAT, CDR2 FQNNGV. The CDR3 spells CASSLSDNSEQYF. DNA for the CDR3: TGTGCCAGCAGCTTATCGGACAACAGCGAGCAGTACTTC. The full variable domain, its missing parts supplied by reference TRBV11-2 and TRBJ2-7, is EAGVAQSPRYKIIEKRQSVAFWCNPISGHATLYWYQQILGQGPKLLIQFQNNGVVDDSQLPKDRFSAERLKGVDSTLKIQPAKLEDSAVYLCASSLSDNSEQYFGPGTRLTVT.

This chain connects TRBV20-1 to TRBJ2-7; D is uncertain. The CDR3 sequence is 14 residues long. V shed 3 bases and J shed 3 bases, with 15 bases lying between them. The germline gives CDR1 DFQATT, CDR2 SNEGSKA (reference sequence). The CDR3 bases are TGCAGTGCTAGGGTCAGCCATCTCTTCTACGAGCAGTACTTC. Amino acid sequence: CSARVSHLFYEQYF.